The entry below describes one T cell receptor (beta chain). The sample originates from a study of Ad26.COV2.S vaccination and SARS-CoV-2 variants. Study information: Of the COV1001 trial arms, the Ad26.COV2.S arm included the donor.

CDR1 is MNHEY and CDR2 is SVGAGI in the germline V gene. This CDR3 has 14 residues. Trimming left V 4 bases short and J 7 bases short, with 13 bases between. Treatment denoted: roughly 18 received Ad26.COV2.S at low or high dose, single or two shots; a few received placebo; per-sample allocation not given. Material that was analyzed had been drawn on day 63 after the first vaccine or placebo injection. TCRdb's copy holds only in-frame clones and misses some; the assay was immunoSEQ multiplex PCR. Here the sample spans approximately 350,000 clones, 80% to 90% being singletons. This clonotype originated in a person aged 18 to 59 who received the Ad26.COV2.S COVID-19 vaccine or a placebo. The material was peripheral blood, obtained in a trial of Ad26.COV2.S vaccine versus placebo. This chain connects TRBV6-5 to TRBJ1-4, with D unresolved. CDR3 in amino acids: CASSSGSGGEKLFF. The CDR3 DNA reads as TGTGCCAGCAGTTCCGGATCGGGTGGTGAAAAACTGTTTTTT.